Sequencing of this T cell receptor (beta chain) was carried out in a study of identical twins (dated by TCRdb to 2015 to 2016). Some background on the complete study: TCR alpha and beta repertoires from monozygotic twins, unrelated adults of various ages and cord blood were deep-sequenced to test whether fetal clonotypes persist. Replicate twin experiments were performed at different times using different library preparation protocols to rule out contamination.

Every donor was a healthy Caucasian. Three pairs of female monozygotic twins, all aged 18 to 29 years, were included in the twin cohort. Peripheral blood mononuclear cells were used as the source from which RNA for TCR libraries was isolated. A few counts support this clonotype. This clone's antigen is unknown. No much larger clone is present one base from it, and per-base qualities are unavailable. The germline V gene provides CDR1 SGHTA and CDR2 FQGNSA. Counted from cysteine to phenylalanine, this CDR3 has 14 amino acids. Only CDR3 DNA is held: 42 bases, read in frame from base 1. V sheds 5 bases and J sheds 4 bases, leaving 12 bases between their ends. The protocol used for the library was 5' RACE. Sequencing was carried out with an Illumina HiSeq 2000. A universal primer binding site was introduced by template switching, and a unique molecular identifier was present in the final cDNA, enabling accurate counting of TCR cDNA molecules. Specific primers in the conserved constant-segment region were used to synthesize first-strand cDNA for the TCR alpha and beta chains. To control for contamination, every cDNA library carried two barcodes: a SMART-Mk sample barcode plus Illumina barcodes. Two successive PCR steps introduced TruSeq adapter sequences along with Illumina sample barcodes. The Illumina HiSeq platform was used with custom primers to sequence TCR alpha and beta cDNA libraries. In the authors' own workflow: MiGEC processed the raw reads to extract unique molecular identifiers, while MiXCR was used to determine the CDR3 positions. Recombination models were inferred per individual with the repgenHMM and IGoR tools using an EM algorithm. The analysis of shared clonotypes was done with the tcR package in R, with sharing normalized by the product of cloneset sizes. To study raw recombination free of thymic and clonal selection effects, out-of-frame nonproductive sequences were analyzed. Through fastp at Q25 and MiXCR, TCRdb rebuilt clones from the public reads, retaining in-frame beta chains. Identical CDR3 proteins give one entry, which carries the most common genes and DNA. The V and J calls and clone size come from TCRdb's table, not from the authors' own analysis. For this sample the table gives about 920,000 distinct CDR3 sequences, of which around an eighth were detected only once. About 1.5% of the sample rests with the top ten.

Findings and caveats that apply to the study as a whole: Compared with coincidental sharing between unrelated individuals, an excess of low generation-probability sequences was observed among out-of-frame TCR alpha sequences shared between twins. In monozygotic twins, out-of-frame TCR alpha sharing was systematically underestimated by recombination models, although the models agreed with sharing between unrelated individuals. Because the same donors could not be followed over many years, the conclusions depended on cross-sectional statistical analysis. Invariant T cells such as MAIT and iNKT could partly confound zero-insertion analyses, though diverse VJ usage argued against this for most clonotypes. Fewer insertions were carried by abundant cord blood beta clonotypes; a weaker similar trend was observed in young adult naive repertoires, while no such trend was observed in memory repertoires. In beta out-of-frame sequences, excess twin sharing was weaker, because having fewer shared sequences lowered the signal-to-noise ratio.

The same sample was also studied in work on yellow fever vaccine responses in identical twins. The second publication reports: According to the authors, the vaccine-induced T cell response in identical twins seemed to be partly convergent and partly specific to each individual. In identical twins, the study followed T cell clones that responded to the vaccine with precision.

What was sequenced was PBMCs. The chain joins TRBV7-2 to TRBJ2-1, with the D gene not clear enough to name. The sequence derives from a woman younger than 35 in good health. The DNA sequence reads TGTGCCAGCAGCCCAAGCCCCATATACAATGAGCAGTTCTTC. This translates into CASSPSPIYNEQFF.